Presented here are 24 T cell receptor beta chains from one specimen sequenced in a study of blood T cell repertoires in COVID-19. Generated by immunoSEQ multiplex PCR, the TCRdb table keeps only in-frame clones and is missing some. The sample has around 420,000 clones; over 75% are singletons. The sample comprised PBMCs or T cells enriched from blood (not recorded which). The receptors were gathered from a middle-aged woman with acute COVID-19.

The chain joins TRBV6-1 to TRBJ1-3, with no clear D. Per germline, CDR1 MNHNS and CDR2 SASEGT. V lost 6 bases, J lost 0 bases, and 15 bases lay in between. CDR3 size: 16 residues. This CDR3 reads CASSETWRISGNTIYF. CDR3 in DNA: TGTGCCAGCAGCGAAACGTGGCGGATCTCTGGAAACACCATATATTTT.

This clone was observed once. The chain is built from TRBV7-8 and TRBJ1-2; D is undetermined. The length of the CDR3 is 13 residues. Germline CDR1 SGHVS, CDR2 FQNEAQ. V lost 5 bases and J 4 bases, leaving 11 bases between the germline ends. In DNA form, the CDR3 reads TGTGCCAGCAGCCCCCGGGAATCCTATGGCTACACCTTC. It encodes CASSPRESYGYTF.

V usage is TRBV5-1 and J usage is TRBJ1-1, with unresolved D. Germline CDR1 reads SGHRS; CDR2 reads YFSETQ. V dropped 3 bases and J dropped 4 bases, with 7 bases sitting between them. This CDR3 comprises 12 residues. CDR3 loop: CASSSDLTEAFF. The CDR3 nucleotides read TGCGCCAGCAGCTCAGATCTCACTGAAGCTTTCTTT.

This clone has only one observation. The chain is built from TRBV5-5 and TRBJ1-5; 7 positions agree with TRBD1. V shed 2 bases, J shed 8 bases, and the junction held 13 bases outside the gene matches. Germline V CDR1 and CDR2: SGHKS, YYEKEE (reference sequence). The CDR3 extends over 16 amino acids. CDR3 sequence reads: CASSLLLTGNLEPQHF. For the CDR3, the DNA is TGTGCCAGCAGCTTATTATTGACAGGGAATTTGGAGCCCCAGCATTTT. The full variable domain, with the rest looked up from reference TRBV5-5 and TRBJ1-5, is DAGVTQSPTHLIKTRGQQVTLRCSPISGHKSVSWYQQVLGQGPQFIFQYYEKEERGRGNFPDRFSARQFPNYSSELNVNALLLGDSALYLCASSLLLTGNLEPQHFGDGTRLSIL.

In DNA form, the CDR3 reads TGCGCCAGCAGTGATCACTCGGGGGGCCGCCAAGAGACCCAGTACTTC. Its protein product is CASSDHSGGRQETQYF. V gene TRBV10-2 combines with J gene TRBJ2-5; D might be TRBD2 (7 bases). CDR1 and CDR2 from the germline V gene are WSHSY and SAAADI. This CDR3 comprises 16 residues. The V end lost 3 bases, the J end lost 1 base, and 15 bases lay between the germline ends.

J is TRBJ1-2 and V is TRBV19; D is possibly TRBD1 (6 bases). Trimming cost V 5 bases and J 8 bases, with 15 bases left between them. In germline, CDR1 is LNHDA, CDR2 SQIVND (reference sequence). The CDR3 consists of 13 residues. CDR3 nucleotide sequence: TGTGCCAGTAGTCGGCCCCAGGACAGCGGCTACACCTTC. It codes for CASSRPQDSGYTF. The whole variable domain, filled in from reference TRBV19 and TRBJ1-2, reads DGGITQSPKYLFRKEGQNVTLSCEQNLNHDAMYWYRQDPGQGLRLIYYSQIVNDFQKGDIAEGYSVSREKKESFPLTVTSAQKNPTAFYLCASSRPQDSGYTFGSGTRLTVV.

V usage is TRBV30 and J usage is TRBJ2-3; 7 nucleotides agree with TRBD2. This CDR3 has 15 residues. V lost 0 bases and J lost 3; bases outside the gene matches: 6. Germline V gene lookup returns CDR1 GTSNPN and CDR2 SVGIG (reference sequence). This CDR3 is CAWSVGRVNTDTQYF. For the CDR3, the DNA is TGTGCCTGGAGTGTGGGGAGGGTGAATACAGATACGCAGTATTTT.

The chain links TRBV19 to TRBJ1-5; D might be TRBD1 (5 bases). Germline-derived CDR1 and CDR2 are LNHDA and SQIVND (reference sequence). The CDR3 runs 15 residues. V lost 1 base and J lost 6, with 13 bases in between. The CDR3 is CASSIGSQGGQPQHF. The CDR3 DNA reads TGTGCCAGTAGTATAGGGTCGCAGGGAGGTCAGCCCCAGCATTTT.

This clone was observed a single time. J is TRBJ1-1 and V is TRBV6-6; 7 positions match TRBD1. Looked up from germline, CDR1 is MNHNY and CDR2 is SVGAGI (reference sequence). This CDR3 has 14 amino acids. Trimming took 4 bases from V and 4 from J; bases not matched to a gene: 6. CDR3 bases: TGTGCCAGCAGTTCTACCGGGACAGTCACTGAAGCTTTCTTT. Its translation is CASSSTGTVTEAFF.

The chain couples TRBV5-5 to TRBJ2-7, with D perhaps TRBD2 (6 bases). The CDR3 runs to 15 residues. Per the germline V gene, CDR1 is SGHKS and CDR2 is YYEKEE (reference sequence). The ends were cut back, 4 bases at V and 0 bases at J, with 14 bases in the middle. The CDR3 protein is CASSREAAISYEQYF. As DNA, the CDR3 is TGTGCCAGCAGCAGGGAGGCAGCGATCTCCTACGAGCAGTACTTC.

The DNA for the CDR3 is TGTGCCAGCAGCTTGGACGGCCGGTCAGGAAGCTATGGCTACACCTTC. It encodes CASSLDGRSGSYGYTF. The genes are TRBV5-6 and TRBJ1-2; D uncertain. Germline CDR1 and CDR2: SGHDT and YYEEEE. Trimming left V 0 bases short and J 4 bases short, with 16 bases between. This CDR3 spans 16 amino acids.

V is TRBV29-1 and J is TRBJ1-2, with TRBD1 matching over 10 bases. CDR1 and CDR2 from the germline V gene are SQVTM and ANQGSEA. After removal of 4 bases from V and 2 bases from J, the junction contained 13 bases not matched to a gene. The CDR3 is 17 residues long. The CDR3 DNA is TGCAGCGTTGCCCGCTATACTAAGGGACAGGGGAACTATGGCTACACCTTC. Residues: CSVARYTKGQGNYGYTF.

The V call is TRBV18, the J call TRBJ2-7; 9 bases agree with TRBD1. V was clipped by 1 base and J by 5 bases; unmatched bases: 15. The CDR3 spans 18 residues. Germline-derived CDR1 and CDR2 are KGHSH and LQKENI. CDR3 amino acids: CASSPRPTSGTGSDEQYF. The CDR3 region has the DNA TGTGCCAGCTCACCACGGCCAACTTCCGGGACAGGGAGCGACGAGCAGTACTTC.

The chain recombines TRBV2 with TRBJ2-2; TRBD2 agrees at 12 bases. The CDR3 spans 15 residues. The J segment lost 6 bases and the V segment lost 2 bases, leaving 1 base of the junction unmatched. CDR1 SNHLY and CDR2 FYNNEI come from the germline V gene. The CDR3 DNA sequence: TGTGCCAGCAGTGAACTAGCGGGGGGGCCCGGGGAGCTGTTTTTT. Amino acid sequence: CASSELAGGPGELFF. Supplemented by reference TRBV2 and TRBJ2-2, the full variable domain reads EPEVTQTPSHQVTQMGQEVILRCVPISNHLYFYWYRQILGQKVEFLVSFYNNEISEKSEIFDDQFSVERPDGSNFTLKIRSTKLEDSAMYFCASSELAGGPGELFFGEGSRLTVL.

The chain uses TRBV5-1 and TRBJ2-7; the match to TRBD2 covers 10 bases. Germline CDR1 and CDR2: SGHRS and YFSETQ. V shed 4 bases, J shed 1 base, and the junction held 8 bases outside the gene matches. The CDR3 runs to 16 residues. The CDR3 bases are TGCGCCAGCAGCCCCTTACTAGCGGGGTCGTCCTACGAGCAGTACTTC. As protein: CASSPLLAGSSYEQYF.

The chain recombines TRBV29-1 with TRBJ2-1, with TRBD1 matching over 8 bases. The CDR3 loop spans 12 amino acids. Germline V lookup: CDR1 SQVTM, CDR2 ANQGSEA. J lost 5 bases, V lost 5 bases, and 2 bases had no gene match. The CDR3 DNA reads TGCAGCGTTCGGACAGGGAACAATGAGCAGTTCTTC. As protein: CSVRTGNNEQFF.

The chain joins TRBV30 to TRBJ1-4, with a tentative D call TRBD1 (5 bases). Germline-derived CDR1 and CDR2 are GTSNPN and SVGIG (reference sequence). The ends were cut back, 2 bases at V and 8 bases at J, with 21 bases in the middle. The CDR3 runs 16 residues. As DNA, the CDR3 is TGTGCCTGGAGTTTAGGAATTCAGGGTGCTGGGGAAAAACTGTTTTTT. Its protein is CAWSLGIQGAGEKLFF.

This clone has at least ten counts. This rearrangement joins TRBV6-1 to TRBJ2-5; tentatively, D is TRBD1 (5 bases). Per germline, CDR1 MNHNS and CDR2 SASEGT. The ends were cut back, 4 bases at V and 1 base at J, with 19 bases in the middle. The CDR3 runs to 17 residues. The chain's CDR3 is CASSGRATQPIQETQYF. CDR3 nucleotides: TGTGCCAGCAGTGGCAGGGCGACCCAACCGATCCAAGAGACCCAGTACTTC.

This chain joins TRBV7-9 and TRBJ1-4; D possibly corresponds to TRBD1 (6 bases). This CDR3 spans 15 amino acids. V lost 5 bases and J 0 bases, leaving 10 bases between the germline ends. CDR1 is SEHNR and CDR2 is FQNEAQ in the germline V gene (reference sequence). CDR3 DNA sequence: TGTGCCAGCAGCGAAGGACAGTCAACTAATGAAAAACTGTTTTTT. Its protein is CASSEGQSTNEKLFF. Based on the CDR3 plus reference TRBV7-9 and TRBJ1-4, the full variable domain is DTGVSQNPRHKITKRGQNVTFRCDPISEHNRLYWYRQTLGQGPEFLTYFQNEAQLEKSRLLSDRFSAERPKGSFSTLEIQRTEQGDSAMYLCASSEGQSTNEKLFFGSGTQLSVL.

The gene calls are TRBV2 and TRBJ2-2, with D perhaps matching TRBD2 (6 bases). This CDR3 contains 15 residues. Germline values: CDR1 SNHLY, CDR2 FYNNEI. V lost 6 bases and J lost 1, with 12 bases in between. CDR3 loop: CASRTGTQNTGELFF. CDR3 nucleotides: TGTGCCAGCAGGACCGGGACTCAGAACACCGGGGAGCTGTTTTTT. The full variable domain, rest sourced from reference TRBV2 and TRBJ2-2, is EPEVTQTPSHQVTQMGQEVILRCVPISNHLYFYWYRQILGQKVEFLVSFYNNEISEKSEIFDDQFSVERPDGSNFTLKIRSTKLEDSAMYFCASRTGTQNTGELFFGEGSRLTVL.

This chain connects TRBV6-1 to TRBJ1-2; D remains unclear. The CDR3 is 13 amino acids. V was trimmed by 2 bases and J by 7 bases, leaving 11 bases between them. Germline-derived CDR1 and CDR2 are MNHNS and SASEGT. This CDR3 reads CASSENPGFGYTF. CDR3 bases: TGTGCCAGCAGTGAAAATCCAGGTTTTGGCTACACCTTC.

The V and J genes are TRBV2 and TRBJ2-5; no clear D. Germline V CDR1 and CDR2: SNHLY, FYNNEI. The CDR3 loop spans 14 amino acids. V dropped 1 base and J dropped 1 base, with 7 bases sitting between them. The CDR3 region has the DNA TGTGCCAGCAGTGAAGGAATCAGCCAAGAGACCCAGTACTTC. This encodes CASSEGISQETQYF.

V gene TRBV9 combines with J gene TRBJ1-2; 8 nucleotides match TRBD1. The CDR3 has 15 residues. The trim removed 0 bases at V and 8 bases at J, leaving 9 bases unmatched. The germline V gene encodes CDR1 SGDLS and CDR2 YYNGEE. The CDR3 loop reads CASSVGQGANHGYTF. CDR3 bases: TGTGCCAGCAGCGTAGGGCAGGGGGCAAACCACGGCTACACCTTC.

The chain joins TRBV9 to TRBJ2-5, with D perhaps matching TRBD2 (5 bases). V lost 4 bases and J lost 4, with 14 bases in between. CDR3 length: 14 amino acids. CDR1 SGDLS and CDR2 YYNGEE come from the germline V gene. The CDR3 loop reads CASSPRGWGETQYF. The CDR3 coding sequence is TGTGCCAGCAGCCCCAGAGGGTGGGGAGAGACCCAGTACTTC.